The 18 T cell receptor beta chains below were found in one sample sequenced in a study of OX40 agonist ivuxolimab in advanced cancers. Library method: the immunoSEQ multiplex PCR assay. In its TCRdb copy, this immuneACCESS table keeps in-frame sequences only and misses some clones. Where compared with another copy, unresolved V genes explain less than half of these, and the others have no known cause. Here the sample has fewer than 85,000 clones; 70% to 90% occur a single time. The ten largest clonotypes hold approximately 0.5% of the sample. The sample was CD4+ or CD8+ T cells sorted from blood, taken in a trial of the OX40 agonist ivuxolimab. The receptor set was obtained from an adult with an advanced solid tumor such as melanoma, head and neck, liver or kidney cancer.

In this sample, this clone turned up once. The V and J genes are TRBV7-9 and TRBJ2-1, with 8 nucleotides matching TRBD2. The CDR3 is made up of 16 amino acids. Germline V gene lookup returns CDR1 SEHNR and CDR2 FQNEAQ (reference sequence). Trimming at V came to 5 bases and at J to 6 bases, leaving 12 bases not matched to a gene. CDR3 protein: CASSPTRLAFSNEQFF. The CDR3 DNA sequence: TGTGCCAGCAGCCCGACCCGACTAGCGTTTAGCAATGAGCAGTTCTTC.

The V and J genes are TRBV7-6 and TRBJ1-5; D not resolved. Germline loops: CDR1 SGHVS, CDR2 FNYEAQ. The CDR3 runs to 17 residues. With 0 bases removed from V and 0 bases from J, the gap between germline ends came to 12 bases. CDR3 in DNA: TGTGCCAGCAGCTTAGCGGGTGGAGGGTTTAGCAATCAGCCCCAGCATTTT. This encodes CASSLAGGGFSNQPQHF. Based on the CDR3 plus reference TRBV7-6 and TRBJ1-5, the full variable domain is GAGVSQSPRYKVTKRGQDVALRCDPISGHVSLYWYRQALGQGPEFLTYFNYEAQQDKSGLPNDRFSAERPEGSISTLTIQRTEQRDSAMYRCASSLAGGGFSNQPQHFGDGTRLSIL.

V gene TRBV28 combines with J gene TRBJ1-3; possibly TRBD1 for D (5 bases). The CDR3 runs to 16 residues. Trimming cost V 2 bases and J 0 bases, with 11 bases left between them. The germline CDR1 and CDR2 sequences are MDHEN and SYDVKM. The CDR3: CASSLPRQLSGNTIYF. As DNA, the CDR3 is TGTGCCAGCAGTTTACCTAGACAGCTCTCTGGAAACACCATATATTTT.

The V gene is TRBV5-6, the J gene TRBJ1-1; the match to TRBD1 covers 8 bases. With V trimmed by 4 bases and J by 0 bases, 5 bases remained unmatched. From germline, CDR1 is SGHDT and CDR2 YYEEEE. The CDR3 totals 15 residues. CDR3 DNA sequence: TGTGCCAGCAGCCCCCGGGACAGGTTGAACACTGAAGCTTTCTTT. Protein sequence: CASSPRDRLNTEAFF.

V and J are TRBV28 and TRBJ2-3, with 8 nucleotides matching TRBD1. Germline loops: CDR1 MDHEN, CDR2 SYDVKM. V lost 5 bases and J lost 4; bases outside the gene matches: 5. This CDR3 spans 14 amino acids. This CDR3 reads CASSQRTGPDTQYF. The CDR3 DNA is TGTGCCAGCAGTCAGAGGACAGGGCCAGATACGCAGTATTTT.

The gene calls are TRBV2 and TRBJ2-3, with D unclear. CDR3 length: 11 residues. CDR1 is SNHLY, CDR2 FYNNEI, per germline. Trimming took 4 bases from V and 7 from J, leaving 6 bases between them. As DNA, the CDR3 is TGTGCCAGCAGTGTCGCTAATACGCAGTATTTT. This sequence encodes CASSVANTQYF.

This rearrangement joins TRBV5-1 to TRBJ2-7; TRBD2 aligns across 10 bases. Germline V lookup: CDR1 SGHRS, CDR2 YFSETQ. This CDR3 comprises 16 residues. J gave up 3 bases and V 0 bases, and 6 bases lay outside the gene matches. CDR3: CASSLGIAGGNYEQYF. CDR3 nucleotides: TGCGCCAGCAGCTTGGGGATAGCGGGAGGAAACTACGAGCAGTACTTC. Complete variable domain (other parts from reference TRBV5-1 and TRBJ2-7): KAGVTQTPRYLIKTRGQQVTLSCSPISGHRSVSWYQQTPGQGLQFLFEYFSETQRNKGNFPGRFSGRQFSNSRSEMNVSTLELGDSALYLCASSLGIAGGNYEQYFGPGTRLTVT.

Worth noting for this clone: Distinct nucleotide sequences in the sample also encode this CDR3. This sequence joins TRBV7-6 and TRBJ2-5; maybe TRBD2 (5 bases). V lost 2 bases to trimming and J lost 5 bases, with 12 bases between them. Germline CDR1 is SGHVS and CDR2 is FNYEAQ. This CDR3 comprises 14 residues. For the CDR3, the DNA is TGTGCCAGCAGCTTAACACCGGGGAAGGAGACCCAGTACTTC. It translates to CASSLTPGKETQYF.

The V call is TRBV7-9, the J call TRBJ1-2; no definite D call. Germline V gives CDR1 SEHNR, CDR2 FQNEAQ (reference sequence). V lost 1 base, J lost 2 bases, and 2 bases lay in between. The CDR3 length is 12 residues. CDR3 loop: CASSLGNYGYTF. The CDR3 DNA follows: TGTGCCAGCAGCTTAGGAAACTATGGCTACACCTTC.

The genes are TRBV2 and TRBJ2-4; 8 bases line up with TRBD1. The CDR3 length is 15 residues. V was pared by 3 bases and J by 0 bases, with 1 base of the junction left unmatched. CDR1 and CDR2 from the germline V gene are SNHLY and FYNNEI. The CDR3 region has the DNA TGTGCCAGCAGTGACGACAGGGGAGCCAAAAACATTCAGTACTTC. As protein: CASSDDRGAKNIQYF.

The chain joins TRBV20-1 to TRBJ2-3; D gene uncertain. Germline V gene sequence: CDR1 DFQATT, CDR2 SNEGSKA (reference sequence). The CDR3 length is 11 residues. Trimming cost V 3 bases and J 4 bases, with 5 bases left between them. In DNA, the CDR3 is TGCAGTGCTAGCTTCCCAGATACGCAGTATTTT. Protein sequence: CSASFPDTQYF.

The chain recombines TRBV6-6 with TRBJ1-1; 9 nucleotides agree with TRBD1. Germline assignment: CDR1 MNHNY and CDR2 SVGAGI (reference sequence). CDR3 length equals 16 residues. V gave up 0 bases and J gave up 5 bases; unmatched junction bases: 7. As DNA, the CDR3 is TGTGCCAGCAGTTACTCGCACAGGGGGCGCGGAACTGAAGCTTTCTTT. Translating gives CASSYSHRGRGTEAFF.

The chain is built from TRBV6-1 and TRBJ2-7; possibly TRBD1 or TRBD2 for D (5 bases each). The V gene's germline CDR1 is MNHNS and CDR2 SASEGT. With 3 bases removed from V and 3 bases from J, the gap between germline ends came to 15 bases. The CDR3 covers 15 residues. CDR3 sequence: CASSEGPQARYEQYF. The CDR3 bases are TGTGCCAGCAGTGAGGGACCCCAGGCCCGCTACGAGCAGTACTTC.

The chain couples TRBV4-1 to TRBJ2-7; D possibly corresponds to TRBD1 (6 bases). V was cut by 1 base and J by 7 bases, with 20 bases left in between. Germline CDR1 MGHRA, CDR2 YSYEKL. The CDR3 has 16 amino acids. CDR3 DNA sequence: TGCGCCAGCAGCCAAGGCCCCGGGCAGGGGTATGGAGAGCAGTACTTC. Protein product: CASSQGPGQGYGEQYF.

The V call is TRBV9, the J call TRBJ2-7, with 7 bases lining up with TRBD2. The germline gives CDR1 SGDLS, CDR2 YYNGEE. This CDR3 is built from 15 residues. The junction had 7 bases not matched to a gene; V was cut back by 3 bases and J by 1 base. The CDR3 sequence: CASSGGLGGSYEQYF. The CDR3 region has the DNA TGTGCCAGCAGCGGCGGACTAGGAGGGTCCTACGAGCAGTACTTC.

This chain links TRBV10-3 with TRBJ1-1; TRBD1 matches at 8 bases. Germline V gene data show CDR1 as ENHRY and CDR2 as SYGVKD. This CDR3 region has 15 residues. V shed 6 bases and J 1 base; nucleotides not matched to a gene: 7. CDR3: CAIRDREGGNTEAFF. The CDR3 nucleotides read TGTGCCATCAGGGACAGGGAGGGTGGGAACACTGAAGCTTTCTTT.

The chain has TRBV15 and TRBJ1-3; D remains unclear. The CDR3 consists of 15 residues. Germline V gene sequence: CDR1 LNHNV, CDR2 YYDKDF (reference sequence). Trimming cost V 0 bases and J 4 bases, with 10 bases left between them. CDR3: CATSRDLDEGNTIYF. The CDR3 DNA reads as TGTGCCACCAGCAGAGATCTGGACGAGGGAAACACCATATATTTT. Complete variable domain (other parts from reference TRBV15 and TRBJ1-3): DAMVIQNPRYQVTQFGKPVTLSCSQTLNHNVMYWYQQKSSQAPKLLFHYYDKDFNNEADTPDNFQSRRPNTSFCFLDIRSPGLGDTAMYLCATSRDLDEGNTIYFGEGSWLTVV.

The chain carries TRBV27 and TRBJ1-1; D is unresolved. The CDR3 extends over 14 amino acids. Looked up from germline, CDR1 is MNHEY and CDR2 is SMNVEV (reference sequence). Trimming stripped 2 bases from V and 5 bases from J, with 12 bases between. CDR3 loop: CASSLTRARTEAFF. The CDR3 nucleotides are TGTGCCAGCAGTTTAACGAGGGCGAGGACTGAAGCTTTCTTT.